This is a list of T cell receptor beta chains from one sample in a study of shared clonotypes between healthy human individuals. The data were produced by immunoSEQ multiplex PCR, yet TCRdb's version contains in-frame clones alone and is incomplete. The table includes some 2 million clones, approximately 95% detected once. Specimen: naive CD8+ T cells sorted from blood. The receptors were gathered from a man aged 18 to 30 in good health. Each CDR3 is given with its conserved first and last residue. Each record gives: V gene, clone size, J gene, D gene, CDR3 length, CDR3 DNA, CDR3 protein. D genes are given only for firm matches. Clone sizes are given selectively: once, few, many, or a class where the clone is expanded.

V: TRBV9
size: -
J: TRBJ2-1
D: -
length: 12
DNA: TGTGCCAGCAGCGTCGGGGTGGATGAGCAGTTCTTC
CDR3: CASSVGVDEQFF

V: TRBV13
size: -
J: TRBJ2-7
D: -
length: 14
DNA: TGTGCCAGCAGCTCGGGGCTAGCGACCTACGAGCAGTACTTC
CDR3: CASSSGLATYEQYF

V: TRBV7-9
size: -
J: TRBJ1-1
D: -
length: 12
DNA: TGTGCCAGCAGCCCGCCGAACGCTGAAGCTTTCTTT
CDR3: CASSPPNAEAFF

V: TRBV9
size: -
J: TRBJ1-1
D: -
length: 15
DNA: TGTGCCAGCAGCGCAGGAAGGGGACGAAACACTGAAGCTTTCTTT
CDR3: CASSAGRGRNTEAFF

V: TRBV13
size: -
J: TRBJ2-5
D: -
length: 14
DNA: TGTGCCAGCAGCTCAGGGCCTCCTGGAGAGACCCAGTACTTC
CDR3: CASSSGPPGETQYF

V: TRBV5-4
size: -
J: TRBJ1-2
D: -
length: 12
DNA: TGTGCCAGCAGCTTAATAACTGATGGCTACACCTTC
CDR3: CASSLITDGYTF

V: TRBV5-1
size: -
J: TRBJ2-7
D: -
length: 14
DNA: TGCGCCAGCAGCGGTACAGAGGACCCCTACGAGCAGTACTTC
CDR3: CASSGTEDPYEQYF

V: TRBV27
size: -
J: TRBJ2-7
D: -
length: 14
DNA: TGTGCTTCCCAAGGGGGGCTCGACTCCTACGAGCAGTACTTC
CDR3: CASQGGLDSYEQYF

V: TRBV11-2
size: -
J: TRBJ1-6
D: TRBD1
length: 15
DNA: TGTGCCAGCAGCTACAGGGGCCAGCTCAATTCACCCCTCCACTTT
CDR3: CASSYRGQLNSPLHF

V: TRBV15
size: few
J: TRBJ2-3
D: -
length: 13
DNA: TGTGCCACCAGCAGAGATCCGACAGATACGCAGTATTTT
CDR3: CATSRDPTDTQYF

V: TRBV2
size: -
J: TRBJ2-4
D: -
length: 14
DNA: TGTGCCAGCATGAACAACTTAGCCAAAAACATTCAGTACTTC
CDR3: CASMNNLAKNIQYF

V: TRBV7-9
size: -
J: TRBJ1-6
D: -
length: 11
DNA: TGTGCCAGCAGCTTTGATTCACCCCTCCACTTT
CDR3: CASSFDSPLHF

V: TRBV5-6
size: -
J: TRBJ1-1
D: TRBD1
length: 16
DNA: TGTGCCAGCAGCTTCGTCGGGGAGGGGGCAAACACTGAAGCTTTCTTT
CDR3: CASSFVGEGANTEAFF

V: TRBV6-6
size: -
J: TRBJ1-6
D: -
length: 14
DNA: TGTGCCAGCAGTACAGGGTCCTATAATTCACCCCTCCACTTT
CDR3: CASSTGSYNSPLHF

V: TRBV7-9
size: -
J: TRBJ1-5
D: -
length: 16
DNA: TGTGCCAGCAGCCAAGCGGTCCAGGGCCACAATCAGCCCCAGCATTTT
CDR3: CASSQAVQGHNQPQHF

V: TRBV18
size: once
J: TRBJ2-2
D: -
length: 14
DNA: TGTGCCAGCTCATTACAGAGTAACACCGGGGAGCTGTTTTTT
CDR3: CASSLQSNTGELFF

V: TRBV6-5
size: -
J: TRBJ2-2
D: -
length: 14
DNA: TGTGCCAGCACGCAGCTTAACGTTCCCGGGGAGCTGTTTTTT
CDR3: CASTQLNVPGELFF

V: TRBV6-6
size: -
J: TRBJ2-7
D: TRBD1
length: 15
DNA: TGTGCCAGCATCGGACCGGGACAGGGGTCCTACGAGCAGTACTTC
CDR3: CASIGPGQGSYEQYF

V: TRBV29-1
size: once
J: TRBJ2-3
D: TRBD2
length: 13
DNA: TGCAGCTCTGTAGCGGGAGGGTTGAATACGCAGTATTTT
CDR3: CSSVAGGLNTQYF

V: TRBV9
size: -
J: TRBJ1-1
D: -
length: 15
DNA: TGTGCCAGCAGCCTAAGAGGGCAGGAGAACACTGAAGCTTTCTTT
CDR3: CASSLRGQENTEAFF

V: TRBV2
size: -
J: TRBJ2-7
D: -
length: 13
DNA: TGTGCCAGCAGTGGGCCGTCCCTCCGCGAGCAGTACTTC
CDR3: CASSGPSLREQYF

V: TRBV9
size: -
J: TRBJ1-5
D: -
length: 13
DNA: TGTGCCAGCAGCGTATCGGGCAATCAGCCCCAGCATTTT
CDR3: CASSVSGNQPQHF

V: TRBV11-2
size: -
J: TRBJ1-1
D: -
length: 14
DNA: TGTGCCAGCAGCCAACAATCCGACAAGACTGAAGCTTTCTTT
CDR3: CASSQQSDKTEAFF

V: TRBV7-9
size: -
J: TRBJ1-4
D: TRBD1
length: 16
DNA: TGTGCCAGCAGCTTAGCGGGAGGGGGCACTAATGAAAAACTGTTTTTT
CDR3: CASSLAGGGTNEKLFF

V: TRBV6-1
size: -
J: TRBJ2-1
D: -
length: 14
DNA: TGTGCCAGCAGGGGACTCTCCGGAGCTGGTGAGCAGTTCTTC
CDR3: CASRGLSGAGEQFF

V: TRBV7-9
size: -
J: TRBJ2-6
D: -
length: 17
DNA: TGTGCCAGCAGCTCCGGCGGGTTACGGGGTGGGGCCAACGTCCTGACTTTC
CDR3: CASSSGGLRGGANVLTF

V: TRBV27
size: -
J: TRBJ2-2
D: -
length: 15
DNA: TGTGCCAGCAGTTTGTCCGGACCGCTAGGCGGGGAGCTGTTTTTT
CDR3: CASSLSGPLGGELFF

V: TRBV7-9
size: -
J: TRBJ2-2
D: -
length: 15
DNA: TGTGCCAGCAGCTTAGGCTATCCCGCCCCCGGGGAGCTGTTTTTT
CDR3: CASSLGYPAPGELFF

V: TRBV14
size: -
J: TRBJ2-3
D: TRBD2
length: 17
DNA: TGTGCCAGCAGCCACGTCCCCGCTAGCGGGGGCACAGATACGCAGTATTTT
CDR3: CASSHVPASGGTDTQYF

V: TRBV6-1
size: once
J: TRBJ2-5
D: TRBD2
length: 15
DNA: TGTGCCAGCAGTGAAAGCGGGGGGGCAGGAGAGACCCAGTACTTC
CDR3: CASSESGGAGETQYF

V: TRBV10-2
size: -
J: TRBJ2-5
D: -
length: 13
DNA: TGCGCCAGCAGTACAGGGTTGCAAGAGACCCAGTACTTC
CDR3: CASSTGLQETQYF

V: TRBV6-1
size: -
J: TRBJ2-3
D: -
length: 15
DNA: TGTGCCAGCAGTGAAAGGGTAGCCTCCACAGATACGCAGTATTTT
CDR3: CASSERVASTDTQYF

V: TRBV7-9
size: -
J: TRBJ1-4
D: -
length: 16
DNA: TGTGCCAGCAGCAACTCGCCGGGACAACATAATGAAAAACTGTTTTTT
CDR3: CASSNSPGQHNEKLFF

V: TRBV27
size: -
J: TRBJ2-7
D: TRBD1
length: 13
DNA: TGTGCCAGCAGTTACCGGACAGGGTACGAGCAGTACTTC
CDR3: CASSYRTGYEQYF

V: TRBV11-2
size: -
J: TRBJ2-3
D: -
length: 11
DNA: TGTGCCAGCAGCTGGCCAGATACGCAGTATTTT
CDR3: CASSWPDTQYF

V: TRBV7-9
size: -
J: TRBJ2-1
D: -
length: 13
DNA: TGTGCCAGCAGCGCCGGGGCCGACAATGAGCAGTTCTTC
CDR3: CASSAGADNEQFF

V: TRBV5-4
size: once
J: TRBJ2-4
D: TRBD2
length: 17
DNA: TGTGCCAGCAGCCACCCGGAGAGCGGGACGTCCAAAAACATTCAGTACTTC
CDR3: CASSHPESGTSKNIQYF

V: TRBV7-9
size: -
J: TRBJ2-7
D: -
length: 13
DNA: TGTGCCAGCAGCTTAGCCTATTCCTACGAGCAGTACTTC
CDR3: CASSLAYSYEQYF

V: TRBV28
size: -
J: TRBJ2-1
D: -
length: 16
DNA: TGTGCCAGCAGTCTAGTACTACTACGCTCCTACAATGAGCAGTTCTTC
CDR3: CASSLVLLRSYNEQFF

V: TRBV14
size: -
J: TRBJ1-1
D: -
length: 13
DNA: TGTGCCAGCAGCCTCTACCTGAACACTGAAGCTTTCTTT
CDR3: CASSLYLNTEAFF

V: TRBV7-8
size: -
J: TRBJ1-5
D: -
length: 18
DNA: TGTGCCAGCAGCTTACCGGGGGTGATCCGTTATAGCAATCAGCCCCAGCATTTT
CDR3: CASSLPGVIRYSNQPQHF

V: TRBV7-9
size: -
J: TRBJ1-1
D: -
length: 11
DNA: TGTGCCAGCAGTGATAATACTGAAGCTTTCTTT
CDR3: CASSDNTEAFF

V: TRBV7-9
size: -
J: TRBJ2-3
D: -
length: 15
DNA: TGTGCCAGCAGCTTAGGTACAGCCTTTACAGATACGCAGTATTTT
CDR3: CASSLGTAFTDTQYF

V: TRBV7-9
size: -
J: TRBJ2-3
D: -
length: 14
DNA: TGTGCCAGCGGCCAACCCGGGGCAACAGATACGCAGTATTTT
CDR3: CASGQPGATDTQYF